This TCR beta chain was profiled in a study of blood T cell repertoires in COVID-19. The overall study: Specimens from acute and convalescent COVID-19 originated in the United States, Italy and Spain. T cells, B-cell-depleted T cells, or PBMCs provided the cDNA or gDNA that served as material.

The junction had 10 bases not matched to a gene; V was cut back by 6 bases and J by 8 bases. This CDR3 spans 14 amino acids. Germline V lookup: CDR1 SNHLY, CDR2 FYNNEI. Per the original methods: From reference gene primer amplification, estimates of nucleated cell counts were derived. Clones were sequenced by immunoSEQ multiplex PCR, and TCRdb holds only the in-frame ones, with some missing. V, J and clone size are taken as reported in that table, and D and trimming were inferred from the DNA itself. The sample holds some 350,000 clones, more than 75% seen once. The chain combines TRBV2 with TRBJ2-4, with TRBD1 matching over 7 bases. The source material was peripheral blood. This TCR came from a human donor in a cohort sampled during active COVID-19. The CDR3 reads CASRIQGLGDIQYF. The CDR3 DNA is TGTGCCAGCAGAATACAGGGGTTAGGGGACATTCAGTACTTC.